This entry is about one TCR beta chain. Sequencing was performed with immunoSEQ multiplex PCR; in TCRdb, only in-frame clones are kept and a portion is missing. Here the sample spans about 50,000 clones, approximately 92% being singletons. Trimming removed 3 bases from V and 4 bases from J, with 10 bases in between. The CDR3 sequence is 13 residues long. Per the germline V gene, CDR1 is SGHRS and CDR2 is YFSETQ. This specimen comes from a study of blood T cell repertoires in COVID-19. V and J are TRBV5-1 and TRBJ2-5; D is ambiguous. The specimen was peripheral blood. The sequence came from a man between 50 and 59 years old with active COVID-19. The CDR3 DNA is TGCGCCAGCAGCTCCTCTAAAACAGAGACCCAGTACTTC. This encodes CASSSSKTETQYF.